The source of this TCR beta chain is a study of beta chain features in type 1 diabetes. Every bit of the isolated RNA underwent reverse transcription, so sequencing read expressed TCRB transcripts. Repertoires were generated with immunoSEQ multiplex PCR, while TCRdb's copy carries only in-frame clones and drops some. The sample comprises about 290,000 clones, about 8.5% of which are singletons, and over 0.8% rests with the top ten. V gave up 5 bases and J gave up 8 bases; unmatched junction bases: 8. There are 15 residues in the CDR3. CDR1 is SGHVS and CDR2 is FNYEAQ in the germline V gene. Sequences were obtained from central memory CD4+ T cells from blood. The sequence derives from a woman under 30 in good health. The V and J genes are TRBV7-6 and TRBJ2-3; TRBD2 matches 12 bases. Written as DNA, the CDR3 is TGTGCCAGCAGCGCCGGACTAGCGGGATCGGGTACGCAGTATTTT. It specifies CASSAGLAGSGTQYF.